This paragraph covers one T cell receptor (beta chain) sequence. What it binds is unknown. The time point denotes: pre-treatment sample, taken before nivolumab and TIL therapy. CDR3 length: 15 residues. Germline V gene sequence: CDR1 SGHAT, CDR2 FQNNGV. The germline V and J ends were trimmed by 0 bases and 2 bases, with 10 bases remaining between them. The libraries were made with immunoSEQ v3. Each library reached some 2 million read pairs, or about 4.5-6.5 million at deep level. Clones were read by immunoSEQ multiplex PCR, and TCRdb kept only the in-frame ones, dropping some. The sample holds approximately 50,000 clones; roughly 85% are singletons and the top ten take roughly 16%. The data are from a study of TIL therapy for anti-PD-1-resistant metastatic lung cancer. Study-level points and caveats: The baseline peripheral repertoire was partially replaced by infused TIL clonotypes that later decayed.

The receptor's source is a man between 65 and 85 years old with non-small cell lung cancer. The sequencing here drew on blood, taken at baseline. The V and J genes are TRBV11-2 and TRBJ2-5, with a tentative D call TRBD1 (5 bases). CDR3 amino acids: CASSLDAGQQETQYF. Written as DNA, the CDR3 is TGTGCCAGCAGCTTAGACGCAGGGCAACAAGAGACCCAGTACTTC.